This TCR beta chain was retrieved from a study of T cells in Graves' hyperthyroidism and ophthalmopathy. Thyroid ultrasound and orbital computed tomography, with clinical symptoms and serum thyroxine and TRAb, informed diagnoses. Researchers amplified the TCR beta CDR3 regions from RNA transcripts. HTBI primers were employed in a first-round RT-PCR of the TCR CDR3. TCRdb ran MiXCR on the multiplex PCR reads and lists one entry per CDR3 protein. The table includes about 400,000 distinct CDR3 sequences, more than 13% detected once. CDR3 length: 14 residues. CDR1 and CDR2 from the germline V gene are SGHRS and YFSETQ. V was shortened by 0 bases and J by 4 bases, with 8 bases between the two germline ends. This clonotype was counted many times.

Specimen: blood. The sequence came from a middle-aged man with Graves' ophthalmopathy. The V call is TRBV5-1, the J call TRBJ2-1; unclear D gene. In DNA, the CDR3 is TGCGCCAGCAGCTTGGAGGGTGCTTACAATGAGCAGTTCTTC. Translation gives CASSLEGAYNEQFF. Supplemented by reference TRBV5-1 and TRBJ2-1, the full variable domain reads KAGVTQTPRYLIKTRGQQVTLSCSPISGHRSVSWYQQTPGQGLQFLFEYFSETQRNKGNFPGRFSGRQFSNSRSEMNVSTLELGDSALYLCASSLEGAYNEQFFGPGTRLTVL.